The next 10 T cell receptor beta chains were all read from a single sample in a study of T cell changes during pregnancy in multiple sclerosis (dated by TCRdb to the late 2010s). Library creation used the immunoSEQ multiplex PCR assay. In TCRdb, the immuneACCESS table is reduced to in-frame sequences with V and J assigned. These tables do not hold every clone; where another copy was compared, an unresolved V gene accounts for under half, and the others remain unexplained. This sample gives about 70,000 clones in total; around 94% of them show up just once. The ten largest clones represent about 2.5% of the sample. Specimen: peripheral blood, collected before pregnancy. The receptors originated from a female donor with multiple sclerosis, enrolled in a pregnancy study.

Written as DNA, the CDR3 is TGTGCCAGCAGGGTAGAGTGGACAAAAGAGACCCAGTACTTC. Translating it yields CASRVEWTKETQYF. The chain links TRBV28 to TRBJ2-5; a possible D gene is TRBD1 (5 bases). CDR3 length: 14 residues. Looked up from germline, CDR1 is MDHEN and CDR2 is SYDVKM. The V end was cut by 6 bases, the J end by 3 bases, with 14 bases between. Full variable domain (rest looked up from reference TRBV28 and TRBJ2-5): DVKVTQSSRYLVKRTGEKVFLECVQDMDHENMFWYRQDPGLGLRLIYFSYDVKMKEKGDIPEGYSVSREKKERFSLILESASTNQTSMYLCASRVEWTKETQYFGPGTRLLVL.

The chain joins TRBV5-1 to TRBJ2-1; TRBD2 might be the D (6 bases). From germline, CDR1 is SGHRS and CDR2 YFSETQ. V lost 0 bases and J lost 6, with 19 bases in between. This CDR3 comprises 17 residues. The CDR3 loop reads CASSLAFGGSGGNEQFF. The CDR3 bases are TGCGCCAGCAGCTTGGCCTTTGGGGGGTCTGGGGGCAATGAGCAGTTCTTC.

V usage is TRBV5-1 and J usage is TRBJ2-3, with D perhaps TRBD1 (6 bases). The CDR3 extends over 15 amino acids. Trimming took off 2 bases at V and 0 bases at J, with 10 bases between the two ends. The germline V gene encodes CDR1 SGHRS and CDR2 YFSETQ. The CDR3 sequence is CASSFEGVSTDTQYF. For the CDR3, the DNA is TGCGCCAGCAGCTTTGAGGGGGTGAGCACAGATACGCAGTATTTT.

CDR3 residues: CASRWDYHEQYF. The CDR3 DNA reads TGCGCCAGCAGGTGGGACTACCACGAGCAGTACTTC. The V call is TRBV5-1, the J call TRBJ2-7, with TRBD2 matching 7 bases. The CDR3 covers 12 residues. CDR1 and CDR2 from the germline V gene are SGHRS and YFSETQ. Germline trimming cut 5 bases from V and 5 bases from J; bases unmatched to any gene: 4.

The CDR3 DNA reads TGTGCCAGCAGCTGGGAAGGGGGCCCCCCTTCCTACGAGCAGTACTTC. It yields the protein CASSWEGGPPSYEQYF. This chain links TRBV7-8 with TRBJ2-7; 7 bases align to TRBD1. The CDR3 sequence is 16 residues long. After removal of 4 bases from V and 1 base from J, the junction contained 10 bases not matched to a gene. Germline-derived CDR1 and CDR2 are SGHVS and FQNEAQ.

The gene calls are TRBV11-3 and TRBJ2-1, with D maybe TRBD1 (6 bases). V lost 5 bases and J 4 bases, leaving 12 bases between the germline ends. The CDR3 is 14 residues long. CDR1 and CDR2 (germline): SGHNT, YENEEA. The CDR3 loop reads CASSHDRTYNEQFF. CDR3 nucleotide sequence: TGTGCCAGCAGCCACGACAGGACTTACAATGAGCAGTTCTTC.

This clone was observed a handful of times. The CDR3 sequence: CASSSGTSVYNEQFF. CDR3 bases: TGTGCCAGCAGCTCCGGGACTAGCGTCTACAATGAGCAGTTCTTC. The chain combines TRBV5-4 with TRBJ2-1; 10 bases line up with TRBD2. Germline V gene sequence: CDR1 SGHNT, CDR2 YYREEE (reference sequence). The CDR3 contains 15 residues. V lost 3 bases, J lost 3 bases, and 3 bases stayed unmatched.

The V gene is TRBV30, the J gene TRBJ2-7; D might be TRBD1 (6 bases). Per germline, CDR1 GTSNPN and CDR2 SVGIG (reference sequence). The CDR3 spans 13 residues. Trimming removed 5 bases from V and 4 bases from J, with 15 bases in between. The CDR3 is CAWHRVERYEQYF. The CDR3 coding sequence is TGTGCCTGGCACAGGGTGGAGAGGTACGAGCAGTACTTC.

J is TRBJ2-7 and V is TRBV18; D may be TRBD2 (6 bases). The V gene's germline CDR1 is KGHSH and CDR2 LQKENI. Trimming removed 3 bases at V and 2 bases at J, with 11 bases between. The length of the CDR3 is 14 residues. The CDR3 coding sequence is TGTGCCAGCTCACCGTGGGGGGATCCCTACGAGCAGTACTTC. Its protein product is CASSPWGDPYEQYF.

CDR3 sequence (DNA): TGTGCCAGCTCACCACAGAGGGATAATGAAAAACTGTTTTTT. It is translated as CASSPQRDNEKLFF. The V gene is TRBV18, the J gene TRBJ1-4; D not certain. This CDR3 comprises 14 residues. The germline gives CDR1 KGHSH, CDR2 LQKENI. V was trimmed by 1 base and J by 4 bases, leaving 7 bases between them.